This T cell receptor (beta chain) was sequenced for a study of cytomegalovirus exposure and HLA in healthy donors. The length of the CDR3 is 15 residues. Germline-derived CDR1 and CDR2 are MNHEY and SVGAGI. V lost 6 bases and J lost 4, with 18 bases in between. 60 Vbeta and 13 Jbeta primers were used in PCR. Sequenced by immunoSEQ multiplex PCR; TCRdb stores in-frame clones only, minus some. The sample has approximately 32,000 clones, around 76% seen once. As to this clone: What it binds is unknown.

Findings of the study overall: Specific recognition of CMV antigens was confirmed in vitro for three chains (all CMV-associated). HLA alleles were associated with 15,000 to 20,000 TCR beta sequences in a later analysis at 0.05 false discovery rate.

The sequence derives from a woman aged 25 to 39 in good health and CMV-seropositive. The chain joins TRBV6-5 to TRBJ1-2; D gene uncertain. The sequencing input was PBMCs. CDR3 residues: CASSPWVSDFYGYTF. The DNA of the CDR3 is TGTGCCAGCAGCCCCTGGGTATCGGACTTCTATGGCTACACCTTC.